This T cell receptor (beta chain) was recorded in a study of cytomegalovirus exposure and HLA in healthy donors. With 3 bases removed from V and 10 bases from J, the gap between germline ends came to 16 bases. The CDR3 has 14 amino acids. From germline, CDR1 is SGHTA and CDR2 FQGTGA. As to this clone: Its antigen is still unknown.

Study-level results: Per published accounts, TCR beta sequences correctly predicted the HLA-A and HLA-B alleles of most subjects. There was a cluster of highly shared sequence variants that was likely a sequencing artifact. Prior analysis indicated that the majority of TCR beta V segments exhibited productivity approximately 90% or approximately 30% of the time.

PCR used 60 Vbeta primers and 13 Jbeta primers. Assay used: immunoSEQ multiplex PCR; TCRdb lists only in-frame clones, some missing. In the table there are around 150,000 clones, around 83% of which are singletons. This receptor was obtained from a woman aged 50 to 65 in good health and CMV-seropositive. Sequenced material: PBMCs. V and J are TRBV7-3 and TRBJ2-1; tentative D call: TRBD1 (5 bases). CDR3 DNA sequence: TGTGCCAGCAGCTTGTTTGCAGGGCAACAGGAGCAGTTCTTC. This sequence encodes CASSLFAGQQEQFF.